Included here is one TCR beta chain sequence, with context. No antigen is known for it. The data were obtained in a study of blood T cells in healthy people across ages. This CDR3 region has 13 residues. The ends lost 3 bases at V and 11 bases at J; junction bases unmatched: 10. Germline CDR1 is SQVTM and CDR2 is ANQGSEA. Drawing of peripheral blood yielded about 9.6 milliliters from each donor. Primed by a sample-barcoded 5' primer and a J-beta primer mix, a second PCR proceeded for 7 to 11 cycles. Through a template-switch adaptor with 12 random nucleotides, each cDNA molecule received a tag. TCRdb reprocessed the 5' RACE reads with MiXCR, giving one entry per CDR3 protein. The sample has roughly 800,000 distinct CDR3 sequences, approximately 55% seen once. Study-level findings and limits: With unsorted PBMCs, a conclusive comparison of naive versus antigen-experienced cells was not possible.

The sample was blood. The chain carries TRBV29-1 and TRBJ2-5, with 9 bases aligning to TRBD2. The source of this sequence is an older man in good health. The CDR3 reads CSVDVAGVKEQYF. The CDR3 nucleotides are TGCAGCGTTGATGTAGCGGGAGTGAAGGAGCAGTACTTC.